This TCR beta chain was recovered during a study of control samples from healthy donors and cancer patients. Sequenced by immunoSEQ multiplex PCR; TCRdb stores in-frame clones only, minus some. The table lists some 120,000 clones, roughly 90% of them singletons. The CDR3 is made up of 13 amino acids. V lost 2 bases and J lost 6; bases outside the gene matches: 1. Sequences were obtained from blood. This clonotype was obtained from a man aged 18 to 30 in good health. V is TRBV12-3 or TRBV12-4 and J is TRBJ2-1; 7 bases match TRBD1. CDR3 DNA sequence: TGTGCCAGCAGTTTAAAGGGGGCCAATGAGCAGTTCTTC. Its protein product is CASSLKGANEQFF.